One and the same sample provided the 21 T cell receptor beta chains below, sequenced in a study of identical twins. TCRdb reprocessed the 5' RACE reads with MiXCR, giving one entry per CDR3 protein. The data contain just under 550,000 distinct CDR3 sequences, 13% to 15% of them singletons. The same sample was also used in a study of yellow fever vaccine responses in identical twins.

Sequenced input: CD4+ T cells sorted from blood. These receptors all come from a woman between 18 and 29 years old in good health.

This clonotype was observed at least ten times. This chain uses TRBV5-1 with TRBJ1-6, with D perhaps matching TRBD1 (5 bases). Germline CDR1 SGHRS, CDR2 YFSETQ. The CDR3 is 15 amino acids. Deletions cut 0 bases from V and 3 bases from J, with 7 bases between. DNA of the CDR3: TGCGCCAGCAGCTTGGGGGGCGACTATAATTCACCCCTCCACTTT. Amino acid sequence: CASSLGGDYNSPLHF.

This clonotype was counted a few times. The rearrangement uses TRBV2 and TRBJ2-2, with TRBD1 identical over 8 bases. The CDR3 has 17 amino acids. V dropped 1 base and J dropped 5; count of bases not matched to a gene: 9. The germline V gene encodes CDR1 SNHLY and CDR2 FYNNEI. CDR3 region: CASSEVGRGRVTGELFF. CDR3 nucleotide sequence: TGTGCCAGCAGTGAAGTGGGCAGGGGGCGCGTAACCGGGGAGCTGTTTTTT.

The V and J genes are TRBV7-6 and TRBJ2-1, with D possibly being TRBD1 or TRBD2 (6 bases each). The CDR3 spans 16 residues. V was pared by 4 bases and J by 5 bases, with 18 bases between. Germline V gives CDR1 SGHVS, CDR2 FNYEAQ. The CDR3 nucleotides read TGTGCCAGCAGCTCCTTTGGAGGGGGAGGTCACAATGAGCAGTTCTTC. Translating it yields CASSSFGGGGHNEQFF. The entire variable domain, with the rest obtained from reference TRBV7-6 and TRBJ2-1, is as follows: GAGVSQSPRYKVTKRGQDVALRCDPISGHVSLYWYRQALGQGPEFLTYFNYEAQQDKSGLPNDRFSAERPEGSISTLTIQRTEQRDSAMYRCASSSFGGGGHNEQFFGPGTRLTVL.

This clonotype was counted between two and nine times. The chain uses TRBV15 and TRBJ2-7; 7 nucleotides line up with TRBD1. The trim removed 0 bases at V and 2 bases at J, leaving 4 bases unmatched. The length of the CDR3 is 15 residues. From germline, CDR1 is LNHNV and CDR2 YYDKDF (reference sequence). The CDR3 reads CATSRERTGAYEQYV. The CDR3 bases are TGTGCCACCAGCAGAGAAAGAACAGGGGCCTACGAGCAGTACGTC.

This clonotype was seen more than once but under ten times. V is TRBV5-1 and J is TRBJ2-1; 11 bases fit TRBD2. Per the germline V gene, CDR1 is SGHRS and CDR2 is YFSETQ. This CDR3 has 17 residues. With 4 bases clipped from V and 4 bases from J, the junction kept 10 bases outside the gene matches. CDR3 sequence: CASSTPLAGGPYNEQFF. CDR3 in DNA: TGCGCCAGCAGCACACCTCTAGCGGGGGGCCCTTACAATGAGCAGTTCTTC.

V is TRBV20-1 and J is TRBJ2-5, with a tentative D call TRBD1 (5 bases). Trimming left V 3 bases short and J 3 bases short, with 17 bases between. Germline V gives CDR1 DFQATT, CDR2 SNEGSKA (reference sequence). This CDR3 comprises 15 residues. The CDR3 is CSARTGTGWEETQYF. CDR3 coding DNA: TGCAGTGCTAGGACCGGCACAGGTTGGGAAGAGACCCAGTACTTC.

Ten or more counts support this clonotype. An end of the junction differs from the germline gene, which may be a read error. The J gene is TRBJ2-5, the V gene TRBV12-3 or TRBV12-4; TRBD1 matches at 7 bases. This CDR3 has 14 amino acids. CDR3 coding DNA: TGCGCCAGCAGCCCTGGGACAGCTAAAGAGACCCAGTACTTC. Translating gives CASSPGTAKETQYF.

This clonotype was seen a few times. The gene calls are TRBV9 and TRBJ2-5; unclear D gene. The CDR3 runs 14 residues. Trimming left V 1 base short and J 1 base short, with 8 bases between. Germline lookup yields CDR1 SGDLS and CDR2 YYNGEE. DNA of the CDR3: TGTGCCAGCAGCGTATCGGCACTCCAAGAGACCCAGTACTTC. Its protein is CASSVSALQETQYF. Supplemented by reference TRBV9 and TRBJ2-5, the full variable domain reads DSGVTQTPKHLITATGQRVTLRCSPRSGDLSVYWYQQSLDQGLQFLIQYYNGEERAKGNILERFSAQQFPDLHSELNLSSLELGDSALYFCASSVSALQETQYFGPGTRLLVL.

This clonotype was seen only a few times. The chain is built from TRBV5-1 and TRBJ2-3, with TRBD2 as a possible D gene (6 bases). CDR1 is SGHRS and CDR2 is YFSETQ in the germline V gene. This CDR3 comprises 16 residues. The V end was cut by 0 bases, the J end by 1 base, with 12 bases between. The CDR3 DNA reads as TGCGCCAGCAGCTTGGTCCGGGACTCTCGCACAGATACGCAGTATTTT. Encoded protein: CASSLVRDSRTDTQYF.

This sequence joins TRBV20-1 and TRBJ2-3; 7 nucleotides match TRBD1. The germline CDR1 and CDR2 sequences are DFQATT and SNEGSKA (reference sequence). V lost 1 base to trimming and J lost 2 bases; unmatched junction nucleotides: 12. The CDR3 has 17 amino acids. As DNA, the CDR3 is TGCAGTGCTAGAGGGAGGATATCGACAGGGTACACAGATACGCAGTATTTT. It translates to CSARGRISTGYTDTQYF.

This clonotype appeared many times. J is TRBJ2-2 and V is TRBV5-5, with D uncertain. The germline V gene encodes CDR1 SGHKS and CDR2 YYEKEE (reference sequence). The V end was cut by 7 bases, the J end by 7 bases, with 17 bases between. There are 14 residues in the CDR3. This CDR3 is CASAWEMVIGELFF. The CDR3 nucleotides read TGTGCCAGCGCCTGGGAAATGGTTATCGGGGAGCTGTTTTTT. Full variable domain (remainder filled in from reference TRBV5-5 and TRBJ2-2): DAGVTQSPTHLIKTRGQQVTLRCSPISGHKSVSWYQQVLGQGPQFIFQYYEKEERGRGNFPDRFSARQFPNYSSELNVNALLLGDSALYLCASAWEMVIGELFFGEGSRLTVL.

This clonotype occurred a few times. The chain links TRBV11-3 to TRBJ2-7; TRBD1 matches 7 bases. This CDR3 contains 12 residues. V lost 8 bases, J lost 6 bases, and 7 bases stayed unmatched. Germline-derived CDR1 and CDR2 are SGHNT and YENEEA. The CDR3 here is CASGRQGSEQYF. CDR3 DNA sequence: TGTGCCAGCGGTAGACAGGGAAGCGAGCAGTACTTC.

The V and J genes are TRBV10-3 and TRBJ2-5; 8 bases fit TRBD2. The CDR3 has 16 residues. The J segment lost 2 bases and the V segment lost 3 bases, leaving 8 bases of the junction unmatched. Germline CDR1 ENHRY, CDR2 SYGVKD. This CDR3 is CAISDPWTSRQETQYF. CDR3 DNA: TGTGCCATCAGTGACCCATGGACTAGCCGGCAAGAGACCCAGTACTTC.

This clonotype has ten or more counts. This sequence joins TRBV29-1 and TRBJ2-5, with 7 bases identical to TRBD2. Germline V lookup: CDR1 SQVTM, CDR2 ANQGSEA. V trimming: 7 bases; J trimming: 5 bases; junction bases outside the gene matches: 7. CDR3 length: 12 amino acids. The CDR3 is CSGGGSWETQYF. Here the CDR3 DNA reads TGCAGCGGGGGGGGGAGTTGGGAGACCCAGTACTTC.

J is TRBJ2-5 and V is TRBV27; D gene ambiguous. The length of the CDR3 is 14 residues. Looked up from germline, CDR1 is MNHEY and CDR2 is SMNVEV (reference sequence). V was shortened by 0 bases and J by 1 base, with 6 bases between the two germline ends. The CDR3 here is CASSLSPFQETQYF. In DNA, the CDR3 is TGTGCCAGCAGTTTATCTCCTTTCCAAGAGACCCAGTACTTC.

V gene TRBV6-1 combines with J gene TRBJ2-7; 14 nucleotides match TRBD2. The CDR3 runs 15 residues. V shed 3 bases, J shed 8 bases, and the junction held 6 bases outside the gene matches. Germline CDR1 reads MNHNS; CDR2 reads SASEGT. In DNA form, the CDR3 reads TGTGCCAGCAGTGAGGTGGGACTAGCGGGAGTTAAGCAGTACTTC. This codes for CASSEVGLAGVKQYF.

This clonotype was recorded a few times. V and J are TRBV2 and TRBJ2-1, with 8 bases identical to TRBD2. The CDR3 sequence is 13 residues long. The V gene's germline CDR1 is SNHLY and CDR2 FYNNEI. The J segment lost 0 bases and the V segment lost 11 bases, leaving 3 bases of the junction unmatched. The CDR3 DNA is TGTGCCCCCGGGACTAGCTCCTACAATGAGCAGTTCTTC. This codes for CAPGTSSYNEQFF.

This clonotype was picked up a small number of times. The chain links TRBV10-3 to TRBJ2-3; no definite D call. The CDR3 is made up of 13 amino acids. Germline loops: CDR1 ENHRY, CDR2 SYGVKD. Trimming cost V 5 bases and J 1 base, with 7 bases left between them. The CDR3 DNA sequence: TGTGCCATCAGTCGGGCCCGCACAGATACGCAGTATTTT. Its protein product is CAISRARTDTQYF.

The rearrangement uses TRBV5-1 and TRBJ1-1; possible D gene TRBD1, 5 bases. Between the trimmed V and J ends, which lost 1 base and 1 base, there was a span of 8 bases. The germline V gene encodes CDR1 SGHRS and CDR2 YFSETQ. The CDR3 loop spans 14 amino acids. For the CDR3, the DNA is TGCGCCAGCAGCTTGTGGGGGGGGAACACTGAAGCTTTCTTT. Translating it yields CASSLWGGNTEAFF. Drawing the rest from reference TRBV5-1 and TRBJ1-1, the complete variable domain is KAGVTQTPRYLIKTRGQQVTLSCSPISGHRSVSWYQQTPGQGLQFLFEYFSETQRNKGNFPGRFSGRQFSNSRSEMNVSTLELGDSALYLCASSLWGGNTEAFFGQGTRLTVV.

This chain connects TRBV7-2 to TRBJ2-1; 9 bases line up with TRBD2. The CDR3 is 16 residues long. Germline CDR1 SGHTA, CDR2 FQGNSA. V shed 1 base and J 7 bases; nucleotides not matched to a gene: 8. The CDR3 nucleotides are TGTGCCAGCAGCTTAGATGCGGGGGGGCCTATGAATGAGCAGTTCTTC. Its protein product is CASSLDAGGPMNEQFF. The full variable domain, rest sourced from reference TRBV7-2 and TRBJ2-1, is GAGVSQSPSNKVTEKGKDVELRCDPISGHTALYWYRQSLGQGLEFLIYFQGNSAPDKSGLPSDRFSAERTGGSVSTLTIQRTQQEDSAVYLCASSLDAGGPMNEQFFGPGTRLTVL.

This chain links TRBV5-1 with TRBJ2-1; TRBD1 matches 12 bases. This CDR3 spans 15 amino acids. Germline assignment: CDR1 SGHRS and CDR2 YFSETQ. V shed 1 base, J shed 8 bases, and the junction held 4 bases outside the gene matches. The CDR3 here is CASSLIGTGGDEQFF. CDR3 DNA: TGCGCCAGCAGCTTGATCGGGACAGGGGGCGATGAGCAGTTCTTC. Variable domain in full (rest from reference TRBV5-1 and TRBJ2-1): KAGVTQTPRYLIKTRGQQVTLSCSPISGHRSVSWYQQTPGQGLQFLFEYFSETQRNKGNFPGRFSGRQFSNSRSEMNVSTLELGDSALYLCASSLIGTGGDEQFFGPGTRLTVL.